This TCR beta chain emerged from a study of blood T cell repertoires in COVID-19. Study-wide context: Acute and convalescent COVID-19 specimens originated in the United States, Italy and Spain.

This clone has only a few counts. Trimming took 1 base from V and 7 from J; bases not matched to a gene: 12. The germline CDR1 and CDR2 sequences are SGHTA and FQGNSA. The length of the CDR3 is 17 residues. In the original analysis: Scientists estimated how many nucleated cells there were by amplifying reference gene primers. Libraries were prepared by immunoSEQ multiplex PCR; TCRdb keeps only in-frame clonotypes and omits some of them. V, J and clone size are taken as reported in that table, and D and trimming were inferred from the DNA itself. Among some 200,000 clones listed, almost 80% were seen once.

The sample was peripheral blood. The chain couples TRBV7-2 to TRBJ2-1; 8 positions agree with TRBD2. The receptor was isolated from a woman between 65 and 79 years old with acute or convalescent COVID-19. The CDR3 region has the DNA TGTGCCAGCAGCTTAGTTGCCTGGGCGGGGGGATCTAATGAGCAGTTCTTC. It specifies CASSLVAWAGGSNEQFF.